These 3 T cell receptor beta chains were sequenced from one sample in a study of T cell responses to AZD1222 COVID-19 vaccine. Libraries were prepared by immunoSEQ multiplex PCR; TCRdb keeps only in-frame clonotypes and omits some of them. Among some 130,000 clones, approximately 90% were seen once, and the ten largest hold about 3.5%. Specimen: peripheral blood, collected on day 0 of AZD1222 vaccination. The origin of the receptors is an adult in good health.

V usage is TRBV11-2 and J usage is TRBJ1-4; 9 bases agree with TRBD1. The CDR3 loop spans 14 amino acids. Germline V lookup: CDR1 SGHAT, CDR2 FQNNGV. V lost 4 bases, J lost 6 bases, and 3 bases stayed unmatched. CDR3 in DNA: TGTGCCAGCAGCTCAGGACAGGGGTATGAAAAACTGTTTTTT. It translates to CASSSGQGYEKLFF.

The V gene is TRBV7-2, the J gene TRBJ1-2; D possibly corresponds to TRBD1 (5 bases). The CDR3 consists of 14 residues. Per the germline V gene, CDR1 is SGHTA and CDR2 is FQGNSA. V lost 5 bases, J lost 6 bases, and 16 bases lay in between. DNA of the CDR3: TGTGCCAGCAGCGCAGGGAGGATACCCAATGGCTACACCTTC. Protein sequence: CASSAGRIPNGYTF.

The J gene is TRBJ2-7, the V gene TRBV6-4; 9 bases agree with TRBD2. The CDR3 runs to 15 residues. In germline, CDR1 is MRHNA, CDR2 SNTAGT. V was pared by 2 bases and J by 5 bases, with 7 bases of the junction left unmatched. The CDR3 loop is CASSDRLAGVNEQYF. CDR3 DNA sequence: TGTGCCAGCAGTGACAGGTTAGCGGGAGTAAACGAGCAGTACTTC.